The source of this T cell receptor (beta chain) is a study of T cells in Graves' hyperthyroidism and ophthalmopathy. Whole-study findings and limits: Blood samples included most of the expanded thyroid clonotypes exceeding 0.001.

V was clipped by 1 base and J by 0 bases, with 11 bases between them. CDR1 and CDR2 from the germline V gene are SGHKS and YYEKEE (reference sequence). The CDR3 sequence is 16 residues long. The investigators amplified TCR beta CDR3 regions from RNA transcripts. HTBI primers were the set used in a first-round RT-PCR of the TCR CDR3. MiXCR was run by TCRdb on the multiplex PCR reads, yielding one entry per CDR3 protein. The sample lists 200,000 or so distinct CDR3 sequences, about 15% seen once, with roughly 50% in the top ten. This clonotype occurred many times. No antigen is known for it. This chain connects TRBV5-5 to TRBJ2-1; D remains unclear. Sequencing input: blood. The source is a woman aged 50 to 60 with Graves' hyperthyroidism. The CDR3 loop is CASSLSQYRSYNEQFF. Written as DNA, the CDR3 is TGTGCCAGCAGCTTGTCCCAGTACCGCTCCTACAATGAGCAGTTCTTC.